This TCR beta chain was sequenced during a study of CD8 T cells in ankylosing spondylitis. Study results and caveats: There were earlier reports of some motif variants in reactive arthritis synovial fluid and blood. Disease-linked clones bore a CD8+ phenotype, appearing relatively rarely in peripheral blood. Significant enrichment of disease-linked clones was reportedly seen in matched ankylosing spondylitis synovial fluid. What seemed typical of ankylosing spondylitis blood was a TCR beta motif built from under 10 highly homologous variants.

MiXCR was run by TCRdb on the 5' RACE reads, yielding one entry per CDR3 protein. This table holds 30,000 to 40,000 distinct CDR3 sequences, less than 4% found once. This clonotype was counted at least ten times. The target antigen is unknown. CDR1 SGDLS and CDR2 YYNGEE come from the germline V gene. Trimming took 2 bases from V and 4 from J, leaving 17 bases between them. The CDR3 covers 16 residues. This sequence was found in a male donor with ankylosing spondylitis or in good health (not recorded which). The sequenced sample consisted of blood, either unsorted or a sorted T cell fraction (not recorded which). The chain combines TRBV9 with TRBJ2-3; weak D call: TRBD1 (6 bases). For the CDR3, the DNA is TGTGCCAGCAGCGTCCTGCCAGGGGCTGTCGCAGATACGCAGTATTTT. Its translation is CASSVLPGAVADTQYF.